Listed below are T cell receptor beta chains from one sample, sequenced in a study of cytomegalovirus exposure and HLA in healthy donors. Profiled with immunoSEQ multiplex PCR; TCRdb holds only in-frame clones, not every one. The sample consists of some 96,000 clones, around 60% of them appearing once. The sample taken for sequencing was PBMCs. The receptors derive from a man in his sixties in good health and CMV-seronegative. The CDR3 runs from the conserved cysteine through the conserved F or W. A D gene is named only where the DNA matches it firmly. Part of the rows lack a size; the others show once, few, many or a class for expanded clones.

D gene	J gene	clone size	V gene	CDR3 protein	CDR3 DNA
TRBD1	TRBJ1-2	.	TRBV7-9	CASSSGRGQGALYYGYTF	TGTGCCAGCAGCTCCGGGAGGGGACAGGGGGCATTGTACTATGGCTACACCTTC
TRBD2	TRBJ2-1	.	TRBV5-1	CASSPSGGAYNEQFF	TGCGCCAGCAGCCCTAGCGGGGGGGCTTACAATGAGCAGTTCTTC
.	TRBJ1-1	few	TRBV27	CASQPGGFMNTEAFF	TGTGCCAGCCAACCAGGTGGATTCATGAACACTGAAGCTTTCTTT
.	TRBJ1-4	.	TRBV5-5	CASSFGRGRDEKLFF	TGTGCCAGCAGCTTTGGCAGGGGTCGGGATGAAAAACTGTTTTTT
TRBD1	TRBJ2-1	.	TRBV27	CASSSQSGTGLNEQFF	TGTGCCAGCAGTTCTCAATCCGGGACAGGGCTTAATGAGCAGTTCTTC
TRBD1	TRBJ2-7	few	TRBV7-3	CASSFDLRTGVYEQYF	TGTGCCAGCAGTTTCGATTTAAGGACAGGGGTCTACGAGCAGTACTTC
.	TRBJ2-2	.	TRBV5-1	CASSPLPGQNTGELFF	TGCGCCAGCAGCCCACTGCCGGGACAGAACACCGGGGAGCTGTTTTTT
TRBD1	TRBJ1-5	.	TRBV28	CASTSTGGVVQPQHF	TGTGCCAGCACTTCGACAGGGGGCGTCGTCCAGCCCCAGCATTTT
.	TRBJ2-7	.	TRBV21-1	CANDRRHSYEQYF	TGTGCCAACGACAGGCGCCACTCCTACGAGCAGTACTTC
TRBD1	TRBJ2-3	.	TRBV11-2	CASSARYRGNTDTQYF	TGTGCCAGCAGCGCCCGATACAGGGGGAACACAGATACGCAGTATTTT
.	TRBJ1-1	.	TRBV10-3	CAIRDSLAMNTEAFF	TGTGCCATCAGGGACAGCCTCGCCATGAACACTGAAGCTTTCTTT
.	TRBJ2-3	.	TRBV11-3	CASSFGTSWADTQYF	TGTGCCAGCAGCTTTGGAACTAGCTGGGCAGATACGCAGTATTTT
TRBD1	TRBJ2-7	.	TRBV29-1	CSVEGTGREQYF	TGCAGCGTTGAGGGGACAGGGAGAGAGCAGTACTTC
.	TRBJ2-1	few	TRBV5-6	CASSRQFNEQFF	TGTGCCAGCAGTCGACAGTTCAATGAGCAGTTCTTC
.	TRBJ2-7	.	TRBV4-1	CASSENRGNEQYF	TGCGCCAGCAGCGAGAACCGCGGGAACGAGCAGTACTTC
.	TRBJ2-2	.	TRBV9	CASNKKQGPTGELFF	TGTGCCAGCAATAAGAAACAGGGCCCCACCGGGGAGCTGTTTTTT
.	TRBJ1-1	few	TRBV11-3	CASSLSRLNTEAFF	TGTGCCAGCAGCTTATCCCGTCTGAACACTGAAGCTTTCTTT
TRBD2	TRBJ2-3	once	TRBV10-1	CASSASGGSTDTQYF	TGCGCCAGCAGTGCTAGCGGGGGCAGCACAGATACGCAGTATTTT
TRBD2	TRBJ2-7	.	TRBV19	CASSLGLAGTYEQYF	TGTGCCAGTAGCTTGGGACTAGCGGGGACCTACGAGCAGTACTTC
TRBD2	TRBJ2-2	.	TRBV6-6	CALTSGRDGELFF	TGTGCCCTTACTAGCGGGAGGGACGGGGAGCTGTTTTTT
TRBD1	TRBJ1-5	few	TRBV6-5	CASSYGQGRGPQHF	TGTGCCAGCAGTTACGGACAGGGGCGGGGGCCCCAGCATTTT
TRBD1	TRBJ1-2	.	TRBV19	CASSKDRAESDGYTF	TGTGCCAGTAGTAAGGACAGGGCCGAGAGTGATGGCTACACCTTC
.	TRBJ1-1	.	TRBV9	CASSVSPQVNTEAFF	TGTGCCAGCAGCGTATCCCCACAGGTGAACACTGAAGCTTTCTTT
.	TRBJ1-5	.	TRBV6-1	CASSRDGARSQAQHF	TGTGCCAGCAGTCGAGATGGGGCCCGCAGTCAAGCCCAGCATTTT
TRBD1	TRBJ1-5	many	TRBV7-2	CASSAGQGDNQPQHF	TGTGCCAGCAGCGCGGGACAGGGTGACAATCAGCCCCAGCATTTT
.	TRBJ1-6	.	TRBV9	CASSVGSTYNSPLHF	TGTGCCAGCAGCGTGGGGAGTACCTATAATTCCCCCCTCCACTTT
TRBD1	TRBJ1-1	.	TRBV14	CASSQDRGTELSEAFF	TGTGCCAGCAGCCAAGATAGGGGGACAGAGTTGTCTGAAGCTTTCTTT
.	TRBJ1-4	.	TRBV14	CASSQRYGGLGEKLFF	TGTGCCAGCAGCCAACGCTATGGGGGGTTAGGTGAAAAACTGTTTTTT
.	TRBJ2-7	few	TRBV5-1	CASSLRRDEQYF	TGCGCCAGCAGCTTGCGTCGTGACGAGCAGTACTTC
.	TRBJ2-4	few	TRBV2	CASSRNIQYF	TGTGCCAGCAGCCGGAACATTCAGTACTTC
.	TRBJ1-2	.	TRBV28	CASSSGYGYTF	TGTGCCAGCAGTTCAGGCTATGGCTACACCTTC
TRBD1	TRBJ1-5	once	TRBV10-2	CASRTGGLKQPQHF	TGCGCCAGCCGAACAGGGGGCTTGAAACAGCCCCAGCATTTT
TRBD1	TRBJ2-1	.	TRBV5-1	CASIANSGGSYNEQFF	TGCGCCAGCATTGCAAACTCAGGGGGCTCCTACAATGAGCAGTTCTTC
.	TRBJ1-2	.	TRBV7-9	CASSLAGVLFYGYTF	TGTGCCAGCAGCTTAGCCGGGGTGCTTTTCTATGGCTACACCTTC
TRBD1	TRBJ2-1	.	TRBV2	CASSEDRGAYNEQFF	TGTGCCAGCAGTGAAGACAGGGGCGCCTACAATGAGCAGTTCTTC
.	TRBJ1-1	.	TRBV27	CASSLRSWERSNTEAFF	TGTGCCAGCAGTTTACGGAGCTGGGAGAGGTCGAACACTGAAGCTTTCTTT
TRBD2	TRBJ2-2	few	TRBV9	CASSVSTSGGKGTGELFF	TGTGCCAGCAGCGTATCGACTAGCGGGGGGAAGGGCACCGGGGAGCTGTTTTTT
TRBD1	TRBJ2-3	.	TRBV28	CASSRVLGQRTDTQYF	TGTGCCAGCAGCCGCGTCTTGGGACAGCGCACAGATACGCAGTATTTT
TRBD2	TRBJ2-5	.	TRBV6-1	CASSDLSSGGLETQYF	TGTGCCAGCAGTGATCTGTCTAGCGGGGGTCTGGAGACCCAGTACTTC
.	TRBJ2-5	.	TRBV7-9	CASSLLVWETQYF	TGTGCCAGCAGCCTACTAGTGTGGGAGACCCAGTACTTC
TRBD1	TRBJ1-1	.	TRBV5-4	CASSLRKTRDSEAFF	TGTGCCAGCAGCCTACGTAAGACCCGGGACAGTGAAGCTTTCTTT
.	TRBJ2-7	few	TRBV27	CASSFGARISEQYF	TGTGCCAGCAGTTTTGGGGCTAGGATAAGCGAGCAGTACTTC
.	TRBJ2-7	.	TRBV6-5	CASSYMTGRNEQYF	TGTGCCAGCAGTTACATGACAGGTCGGAACGAGCAGTACTTC
.	TRBJ1-3	.	TRBV28	CASSFGGERNTIYF	TGTGCCAGCAGTTTTGGGGGGGAAAGAAACACCATATATTTT
TRBD1	TRBJ2-1	.	TRBV4-1	CASSQEGNRGNEQFF	TGCGCCAGCAGCCAAGAGGGCAACAGGGGGAATGAGCAGTTCTTC
TRBD1	TRBJ1-1	.	TRBV28	CASGFAPDREAFF	TGTGCCAGCGGATTCGCCCCGGACAGGGAAGCTTTCTTT
TRBD2	TRBJ2-7	many	TRBV15	CATSGGRGGSYEQYF	TGTGCCACCAGTGGGGGGCGGGGGGGTTCCTACGAGCAGTACTTC
TRBD1	TRBJ2-7	.	TRBV5-1	CASSLEGQVEQYF	TGCGCCAGCAGCTTGGAAGGACAGGTCGAGCAGTACTTC
.	TRBJ2-7	.	TRBV28	CASSLAGLLSEQYF	TGTGCCAGCAGTTTAGCGGGACTCCTATCCGAGCAGTACTTC
TRBD2	TRBJ2-3	few	TRBV7-6	CASSSGVAGDGTDTQYF	TGTGCCAGCAGCTCCGGGGTAGCGGGAGACGGCACAGATACGCAGTATTTT
.	TRBJ1-1	.	TRBV6-5	CASSYGLGADTEAFF	TGTGCCAGCAGTTACGGGTTGGGGGCGGACACTGAAGCTTTCTTT
.	TRBJ2-7	.	TRBV4-1	CASSPQTQGSSYEQYF	TGCGCCAGCAGCCCCCAGACACAGGGCTCTTCCTACGAGCAGTACTTC
TRBD1	TRBJ1-1	.	TRBV6-5	CASSVRGHETEAFF	TGTGCCAGCAGTGTGAGGGGGCACGAAACTGAAGCTTTCTTT
TRBD2	TRBJ2-7	.	TRBV27	CATTGGSGRAHEQYF	TGTGCCACCACCGGAGGTAGCGGGAGGGCCCACGAGCAGTACTTC
.	TRBJ1-2	.	TRBV7-9	CSSSPNYGYTF	TGTTCCAGCAGCCCAAACTATGGCTACACCTTC
.	TRBJ2-7	.	TRBV7-2	CASSLVSGGTYEQYF	TGTGCCAGCAGCTTAGTTTCAGGGGGGACCTACGAGCAGTACTTC